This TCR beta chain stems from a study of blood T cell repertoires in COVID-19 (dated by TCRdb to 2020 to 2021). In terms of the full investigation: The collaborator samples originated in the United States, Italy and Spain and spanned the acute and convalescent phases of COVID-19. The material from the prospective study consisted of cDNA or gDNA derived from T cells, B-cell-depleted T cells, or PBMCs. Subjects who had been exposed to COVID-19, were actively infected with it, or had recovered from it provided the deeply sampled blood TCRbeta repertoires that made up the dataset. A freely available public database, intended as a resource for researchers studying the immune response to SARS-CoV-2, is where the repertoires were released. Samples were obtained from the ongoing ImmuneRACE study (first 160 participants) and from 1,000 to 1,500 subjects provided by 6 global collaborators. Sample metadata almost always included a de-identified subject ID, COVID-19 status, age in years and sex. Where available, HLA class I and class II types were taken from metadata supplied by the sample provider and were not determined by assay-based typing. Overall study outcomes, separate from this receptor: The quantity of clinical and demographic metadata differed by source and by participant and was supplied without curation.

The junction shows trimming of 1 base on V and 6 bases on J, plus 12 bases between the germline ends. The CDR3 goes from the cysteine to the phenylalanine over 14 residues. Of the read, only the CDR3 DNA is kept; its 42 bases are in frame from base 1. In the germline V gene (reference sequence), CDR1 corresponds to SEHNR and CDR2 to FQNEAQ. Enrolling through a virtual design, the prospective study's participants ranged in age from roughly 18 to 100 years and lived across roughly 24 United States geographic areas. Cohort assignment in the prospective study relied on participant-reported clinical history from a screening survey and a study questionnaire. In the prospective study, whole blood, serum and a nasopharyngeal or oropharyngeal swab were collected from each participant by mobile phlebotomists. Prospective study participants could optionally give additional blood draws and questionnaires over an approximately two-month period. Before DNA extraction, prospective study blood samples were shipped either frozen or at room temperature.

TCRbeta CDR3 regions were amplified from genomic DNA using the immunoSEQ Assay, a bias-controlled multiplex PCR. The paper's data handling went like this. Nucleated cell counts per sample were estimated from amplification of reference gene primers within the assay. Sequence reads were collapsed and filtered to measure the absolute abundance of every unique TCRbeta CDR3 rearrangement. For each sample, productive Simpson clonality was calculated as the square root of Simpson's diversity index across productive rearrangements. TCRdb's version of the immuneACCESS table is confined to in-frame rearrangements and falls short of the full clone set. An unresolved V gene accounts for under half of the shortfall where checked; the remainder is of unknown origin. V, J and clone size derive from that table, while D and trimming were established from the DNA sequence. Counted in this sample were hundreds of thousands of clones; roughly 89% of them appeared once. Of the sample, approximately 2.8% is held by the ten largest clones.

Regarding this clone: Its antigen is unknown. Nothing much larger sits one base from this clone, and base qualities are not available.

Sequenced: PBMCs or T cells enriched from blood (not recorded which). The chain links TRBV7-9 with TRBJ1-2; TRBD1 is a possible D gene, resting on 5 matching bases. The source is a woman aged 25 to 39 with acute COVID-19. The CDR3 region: CASSLGGGPDGYTF. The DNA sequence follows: TGTGCCAGCAGCTTAGGGGGGGGTCCAGATGGCTACACCTTC.